Listed below are T cell receptor beta chains from one sample, sequenced in a study of radiotherapy plus CTLA-4 blockade in lung cancer. Sequencing was performed with immunoSEQ multiplex PCR; in TCRdb, only in-frame clones are kept and a portion is missing. The data show roughly 110,000 clones, with approximately 87% seen just once and 2.4% held by the top ten. Sequenced here: peripheral blood, sampled from a patient treated with radiotherapy plus ipilimumab. The source of these receptors is a human donor with non-small cell lung cancer that progressed on radiotherapy plus ipilimumab. Some clones in this sample may be carry-over from other donors' samples. Both conserved end residues are part of each CDR3. The D gene is left open where the match is weak. The size field is filled for only some rows; it gives once, few, many or a size class.

TGTGCCAGCAGCTCACGGGACTGGTCCTCCTACGAGCAGTACTTC,CASSSRDWSSYEQYF,-,TRBV7-2,TRBJ2-7,-
TGTGCCAGCAGTGCACAGGGGACGCGGCACACTGAAGCTTTCTTT,CASSAQGTRHTEAFF,TRBD1,TRBV6-5,TRBJ1-1,-
TGCGCCAGCAGCTTGGAAGGGCCTTACAATGAGCAGTTCTTC,CASSLEGPYNEQFF,-,TRBV5-1,TRBJ2-1,-
TGTGCCAGAAGTATCATCCGGGACACTAGCACAGATACGCAGTATTTT,CARSIIRDTSTDTQYF,-,TRBV5-3,TRBJ2-3,few
TGTGCCAGCTCACCACCTTCAGTCCCCGGGGAGCTGTTTTTT,CASSPPSVPGELFF,-,TRBV18,TRBJ2-2,-
TGTGCCACCGACCAGACAGGGCGAGATTCACCCCTCCACTTT,CATDQTGRDSPLHF,TRBD1,TRBV10-3,TRBJ1-6,-
TGTGCCAGCTCACCACCGGGGGGCAGCCAAGAGACCCAGTACTTC,CASSPPGGSQETQYF,-,TRBV18,TRBJ2-5,-
TGTGCCAGCAGCGTAGCGTCGCGTCTAGCGGTCGGGGAGCTGTTTTTT,CASSVASRLAVGELFF,TRBD2,TRBV9,TRBJ2-2,-
TGTGCCAGCAGCGCTCAAACAACAGTACAGGGGGCGCTTAACTACTATGGCTACACCTTC,CASSAQTTVQGALNYYGYTF,TRBD1,TRBV9,TRBJ1-2,-
TGTGCCAGCAGCCAAGACAGGGGGGATCAGCCCCAGCATTTT,CASSQDRGDQPQHF,TRBD1,TRBV4-2,TRBJ1-5,once
TGCGCCAGCAGCCAAGACCCCGGGGGGCTCGATACGCAGTATTTT,CASSQDPGGLDTQYF,-,TRBV4-3,TRBJ2-3,-
TGCGCCAGCAGCTTTCTAGCGGGGGGCCACTACAATGAGCAGTTCTTC,CASSFLAGGHYNEQFF,TRBD2,TRBV5-1,TRBJ2-1,-
TGTGCCAGCAGCGTATCTAGCGTCTACAATGAGCAGTTCTTC,CASSVSSVYNEQFF,-,TRBV9,TRBJ2-1,-
TGTGCCTGGAGTGTAGGGGGGGCCGAGCAGTACTTC,CAWSVGGAEQYF,-,TRBV30,TRBJ2-7,few
TGTGCCATCCGGACTAGCGGGGGCCAAGAGACCCAGTACTTC,CAIRTSGGQETQYF,TRBD2,TRBV10-3,TRBJ2-5,-
TGTGCCAGCAGCCCCATAGAAGCTAGCTCCGATGAGCAGTTCTTC,CASSPIEASSDEQFF,-,TRBV7-3,TRBJ2-1,-
TGCGCCAGCGCTCGGTCGGAACAAGAGACCCAGTACTTC,CASARSEQETQYF,-,TRBV5-1,TRBJ2-5,-
TGTGCTAGTGGTTTGGGCTACGAGCAGTACTTC,CASGLGYEQYF,-,TRBV12-5,TRBJ2-7,-
TGTGCCAGCAGCGTACCTGGGGTAGGTGGCTACACCTTC,CASSVPGVGGYTF,-,TRBV9,TRBJ1-2,-
TGTGCCAGCAGCCAGAGGCGGGGGCCCGGGGAGCTGTTTTTT,CASSQRRGPGELFF,-,TRBV7-6,TRBJ2-2,-
TGTGCCAGCAGCCTGGGCCCACTCTACGAGCAGTACTTC,CASSLGPLYEQYF,-,TRBV5-4,TRBJ2-7,-
TGTGCCAGCAACCTAGGACAGGGTAATTCACCCCTCCACTTT,CASNLGQGNSPLHF,TRBD1,TRBV6-1,TRBJ1-6,-
TGTGCCAGCAGCTTAGGATTGGGACAGGGGATGGGGCAGCCCCAGCATTTT,CASSLGLGQGMGQPQHF,TRBD1,TRBV7-2,TRBJ1-5,-
TGCGCCAGCAGCTTGGGGACAGGGGTTGGAAACACCATATATTTT,CASSLGTGVGNTIYF,TRBD1,TRBV5-1,TRBJ1-3,few
TGTGCCAGCAGCTTTACTAGTAGCTCCTACAATGAGCAGTTCTTC,CASSFTSSSYNEQFF,-,TRBV7-2,TRBJ2-1,-
TGTGCCAGCAGTTACGGGCGAGAGACCCAGTACTTC,CASSYGRETQYF,-,TRBV6-5,TRBJ2-5,-
TGTGGTTCCTACTCTGGGGCCAACGTCCTGACTTTC,CGSYSGANVLTF,-,TRBV28,TRBJ2-6,-
TGTGCCAGCAGGGGATATAGCAATCAGCCCCAGCATTTT,CASRGYSNQPQHF,-,TRBV6-5,TRBJ1-5,-
TGTGCCAGCAGCTTGGTCCAGCCCTTCTATGGCTACACCTTC,CASSLVQPFYGYTF,-,TRBV5-6,TRBJ1-2,-
TGCGCCAGCAGCCGACGGAGAGAGACTAGCGGGGCCTACGAGCAGTACTTC,CASSRRRETSGAYEQYF,TRBD2,TRBV4-1,TRBJ2-7,-
TGTGCCACCAGCCGTAGACTAGCGGGGGGGCCGAATGAGCAGTTCTTC,CATSRRLAGGPNEQFF,TRBD2,TRBV15,TRBJ2-1,-
TGCAGCGTCCTAGCGGGGGGCTACAATGAGCAGTTCTTC,CSVLAGGYNEQFF,TRBD2,TRBV29-1,TRBJ2-1,-
TGTGCCAGCAGCGTAGTTGGCTCTGGGGCCAACGTCCTGACTTTC,CASSVVGSGANVLTF,-,TRBV9,TRBJ2-6,once
TGTGCCAGCAGCTTGGGAGGGGGGGCCTTGCAAGAGACCCAGTACTTC,CASSLGGGALQETQYF,-,TRBV5-4,TRBJ2-5,-
TGTGCCAGCAGCCAAGGGACTAGCGGAACCAGCACAGATACGCAGTATTTT,CASSQGTSGTSTDTQYF,TRBD2,TRBV11-2,TRBJ2-3,-
TGCGCCAGCAGCTTGGGAGGGGGAACCCACAATGAGCAGTTCTTC,CASSLGGGTHNEQFF,-,TRBV5-1,TRBJ2-1,once
TGCGCCAGCAGCTTGTTAGGGGATTATGGCTACACCTTC,CASSLLGDYGYTF,-,TRBV5-1,TRBJ1-2,-
TGTGCCAGCAGTGAACCCCCTTCCTACGAGCAGTACTTC,CASSEPPSYEQYF,-,TRBV6-1,TRBJ2-7,-
TGTGCCACCAGCAGAGAGACGGCACAGGACGCTTTCTTT,CATSRETAQDAFF,-,TRBV15,TRBJ1-1,-
TGTGCCAGCAGTAGATATGGGACACCAAGCAATCAGCCCCAGCATTTT,CASSRYGTPSNQPQHF,-,TRBV27,TRBJ1-5,-
TGTGCCAGTAGTATCCCAGCGGGGCGCACCGGGGAGCTGTTTTTT,CASSIPAGRTGELFF,TRBD2,TRBV19,TRBJ2-2,-
TGTGCCAGCAGTTTATCTCGGGACGGATACGAGCAGTACTTC,CASSLSRDGYEQYF,-,TRBV27,TRBJ2-7,-
TGTGCCAGCAGTGAATTTCGATTAGGGGACACTGAAGCTTTCTTT,CASSEFRLGDTEAFF,-,TRBV6-1,TRBJ1-1,-
TGTGCCACCAGCAGTCGTCAGGGGTCGGGTGAGCAGTACTTC,CATSSRQGSGEQYF,-,TRBV15,TRBJ2-7,-
TGTGCCAGCAGTGACGGACTACCAAAATTGTACCAAGAGACCCAGTACTTC,CASSDGLPKLYQETQYF,-,TRBV6-4,TRBJ2-5,-
TGTGCCAGCAGCCAGGGGTGGCGGGGGGGCCACGAGACCCAGTACTTC,CASSQGWRGGHETQYF,TRBD2,TRBV11-2,TRBJ2-5,-
TGTGCCAGCAGCTTTGAAGCTTTCTTT,CASSFEAFF,-,TRBV7-9,TRBJ1-1,once
TGTGCCAGCAGCTTTCGAGCAGGGGGGTCAGATACGCAGTATTTT,CASSFRAGGSDTQYF,-,TRBV11-2,TRBJ2-3,once
TGCAGTGCACCGCACACCGGGGAGCTGTTTTTT,CSAPHTGELFF,-,TRBV20-1,TRBJ2-2,-
TGTGCCAGCAGTTACACCCTCGCCAGGTCCCAAGAGACCCAGTACTTC,CASSYTLARSQETQYF,-,TRBV6-5,TRBJ2-5,-
TGTGCCAGCAGTGACTCTGTAAGCTGGATAGGGGTCTATCAGCCAAGAATTAGCTCCTACGAGCAGTACTTC,CASSDSVSWIGVYQPRISSYEQYF,-,TRBV6-4,TRBJ2-7,once
TGTGCCAGCAGCTTGCTACCAGGGCCCAATCAGCCCCAGCATTTT,CASSLLPGPNQPQHF,-,TRBV5-5,TRBJ1-5,-
TGTGCCAGCAGCTTGCGAGGGGTAGGCTCACCCCTCCACTTT,CASSLRGVGSPLHF,-,TRBV5-6,TRBJ1-6,once
TGCGCCAGCAGCCAGACGCAGGGAGGTGAGCCCCAGCATTTT,CASSQTQGGEPQHF,-,TRBV4-1,TRBJ1-5,-
TGTGCCAGCAGTGCACAGGGGACGCGGCACACTGAAGCTTTCTTT,CASSAQGTRHTEAFF,TRBD1,TRBV6-6,TRBJ1-1,-
TGCGCCAGCAGCACGACAGGGTCGAACACTGAAGCTTTCTTT,CASSTTGSNTEAFF,TRBD1,TRBV5-1,TRBJ1-1,-
TGCGCCAGCAGCTTCGACAGGGGTTTTTCCTACGAGCAGTACTTC,CASSFDRGFSYEQYF,TRBD1,TRBV5-1,TRBJ2-7,-
TGCGCCAGCAGCTTGGATAGCGCTCAAGAGACCCAGTACTTC,CASSLDSAQETQYF,-,TRBV5-1,TRBJ2-5,-
TGTGCCAGCAGCTTAGGGACAGGGGCGAGGTCCTACGAGCAGTACTTC,CASSLGTGARSYEQYF,TRBD1,TRBV7-2,TRBJ2-7,-